The 26 T cell receptor beta chains below all came from one sample that was sequenced in a study of blood T cell repertoires in COVID-19. The table came from immunoSEQ multiplex PCR; TCRdb's copy has only in-frame clones and leaves some out. Of 200,000 to 250,000 clones listed, 85% to 90% are singletons. Sequencing used PBMCs or T cells enriched from blood (not recorded which). The source of these receptors is a woman in her 30s who had recovered from COVID-19.

This clone occurred once. The chain is built from TRBV19 and TRBJ2-1; 7 bases are a match to TRBD2. Germline-derived CDR1 and CDR2 are LNHDA and SQIVND (reference sequence). The trim removed 1 base at V and 14 bases at J, leaving 8 bases unmatched. This CDR3 has 13 amino acids. Here the CDR3 DNA reads TGTGCCAGTAGTATAGGGGAAAGGGGAGGGGAGTTCTTC. This gives the protein CASSIGERGGEFF.

The V call is TRBV4-3, the J call TRBJ1-2, with unresolved D. Germline V lookup: CDR1 LGHNA, CDR2 YSLEER. This CDR3 has 14 residues. V was shortened by 0 bases and J by 4 bases, with 9 bases between the two germline ends. CDR3 residues: CASSQEGSTYGYTF. The CDR3 bases are TGCGCCAGCAGCCAAGAAGGGAGTACCTATGGCTACACCTTC.

As for this clone: This CDR3 is also generated by other DNA sequences in the sample. The CDR3 sequence is CASSTTGNTEAFF. The CDR3 region has the DNA TGTGCCAGTAGTACAACAGGGAACACTGAAGCTTTCTTT. The chain links TRBV19 to TRBJ1-1; D is possibly TRBD1 (5 bases). This CDR3 has 13 residues. V was pared by 4 bases and J by 1 base, with 7 bases between. Per germline, CDR1 LNHDA and CDR2 SQIVND (reference sequence).

The chain links TRBV9 to TRBJ2-5, with D perhaps TRBD1 (6 bases). V lost 2 bases and J 3 bases, leaving 8 bases between the germline ends. Germline loops: CDR1 SGDLS, CDR2 YYNGEE. This CDR3 contains 13 residues. The CDR3 DNA follows: TGTGCCAGCAGCGTTGGACAGAAAGAGACCCAGTACTTC. Its translation is CASSVGQKETQYF.

The V and J genes are TRBV15 and TRBJ2-2; 10 nucleotides line up with TRBD1. Germline lookup yields CDR1 LNHNV and CDR2 YYDKDF (reference sequence). Losses at the gene ends were 1 base for V and 4 bases for J; bases not matched to a gene: 6. The CDR3 extends over 17 amino acids. CDR3 nucleotide sequence: TGTGCCACCAGCAGAGCACCGGGACAGGGGTTCACCGGGGAGCTGTTTTTT. Amino acids: CATSRAPGQGFTGELFF. The whole variable domain, filled in from reference TRBV15 and TRBJ2-2, reads DAMVIQNPRYQVTQFGKPVTLSCSQTLNHNVMYWYQQKSSQAPKLLFHYYDKDFNNEADTPDNFQSRRPNTSFCFLDIRSPGLGDTAMYLCATSRAPGQGFTGELFFGEGSRLTVL.

This clone showed up just once. The gene calls are TRBV18 and TRBJ2-7, with D tentatively TRBD2 (5 bases). The CDR3 is 14 amino acids. Deletions cut 4 bases from V and 2 bases from J, with 12 bases between. Germline assignment: CDR1 KGHSH and CDR2 LQKENI. The CDR3 here is CASSLEDPTYEQYF. The CDR3 DNA follows: TGTGCCAGCTCACTGGAGGACCCTACCTACGAGCAGTACTTC.

This clone was seen more than once but under ten times. The J gene is TRBJ2-7, the V gene TRBV11-1, with D unresolved. CDR3 length: 14 amino acids. Trimming pared 6 bases from V and 1 base from J, leaving 13 bases between. Germline lookup yields CDR1 SGHAT and CDR2 FQDESV (reference sequence). In DNA form, the CDR3 reads TGTGCCAGCAGTCCTGTCCAACAATCCTACGAGCAGTACTTC. Protein sequence: CASSPVQQSYEQYF.

V usage is TRBV7-2 and J usage is TRBJ1-4, with D possibly being TRBD1 (6 bases). Trimming removed 0 bases at V and 7 bases at J, with 15 bases between. Per germline, CDR1 SGHTA and CDR2 FQGNSA. The CDR3 length is 16 residues. The CDR3 nucleotides are TGTGCCAGCAGCTTAGCGGTAGCAGGGGAGCGTGAAAAACTGTTTTTT. Encoded protein: CASSLAVAGEREKLFF.

This clone was detected only once. The J gene is TRBJ1-1, the V gene TRBV19; TRBD1 agrees at 10 bases. Germline-derived CDR1 and CDR2 are LNHDA and SQIVND (reference sequence). V lost 5 bases, J lost 1 base, and 4 bases stayed unmatched. The CDR3 is made up of 15 amino acids. The CDR3 region has the DNA TGTGCCAGTAGTTCGGGACAGGGGTGGAACACTGAAGCTTTCTTT. This sequence encodes CASSSGQGWNTEAFF.

The gene calls are TRBV4-1 and TRBJ1-1; tentatively, D is TRBD1 (6 bases). Germline lookup yields CDR1 MGHRA and CDR2 YSYEKL. V was cut by 1 base and J by 1 base, with 10 bases left in between. CDR3 length equals 15 residues. In nucleotides, the CDR3 is TGCGCCAGCAGCCAAGTGGAGACAGGGAACACTGAAGCTTTCTTT. This codes for CASSQVETGNTEAFF.

This chain uses TRBV3-1 (or the pseudogene TRBV3-2) with TRBJ2-7; 12 bases map to TRBD2. Germline CDR1 and CDR2: LGHDT and YNNKEL (reference sequence). The CDR3 runs 17 residues. Trimming cost V 1 base and J 1 base; bases outside gene matches: 5. The CDR3 protein is CASSQGLAGVASYEQYF. DNA of the CDR3: TGTGCCAGCAGCCAAGGACTAGCGGGAGTGGCGTCCTACGAGCAGTACTTC.

The rearrangement uses TRBV28 and TRBJ1-3; 11 bases line up with TRBD1. Germline values: CDR1 MDHEN, CDR2 SYDVKM. Trimming cost V 5 bases and J 0 bases; bases outside gene matches: 9. CDR3 size: 18 residues. CDR3 residues: CASSLGQGGLISGNTIYF. The CDR3 DNA reads as TGTGCCAGCAGTCTGGGACAGGGGGGACTGATCTCTGGAAACACCATATATTTT.

The V gene is TRBV21-1, the J gene TRBJ2-5; no DNA check was done on the table's D call, TRBD1. TRBV21-1 is assigned pseudogene status. The CDR3 is 14 amino acids. For the CDR3, the DNA is TGTGCCAGCAGCAATAATGACAGGGAAGAGACCCAGTACTTC. Protein sequence: CASSNNDREETQYF.

This clone was detected only once. The rearrangement links TRBV6-5 to TRBJ1-6, with unresolved D. Germline V gene data show CDR1 as MNHEY and CDR2 as SVGAGI. The CDR3 has 13 residues. Deletions cut 6 bases from V and 9 bases from J, with 12 bases between. For the CDR3, the DNA is TGTGCCAGCAGGGCAGTAGCGGGTTCACCCCTCCACTTT. Protein: CASRAVAGSPLHF.

This sequence joins TRBV5-4 and TRBJ1-1; 10 bases align to TRBD1. This CDR3 is built from 15 residues. J lost 1 base, V lost 7 bases, and 7 bases had no gene match. Germline V gene sequence: CDR1 SGHNT, CDR2 YYREEE (reference sequence). CDR3 protein: CASSGDRGGNTEAFF. CDR3 DNA: TGTGCCAGCTCGGGGGACAGGGGTGGGAACACTGAAGCTTTCTTT.

This chain connects TRBV5-6 to TRBJ1-4; TRBD1 matches at 9 bases. The CDR3 covers 14 residues. V gave up 4 bases and J gave up 5 bases; unmatched junction bases: 3. Germline values: CDR1 SGHDT, CDR2 YYEEEE. CDR3 coding DNA: TGTGCCAGCAGCCCGGGACAGGGAAATGAAAAACTGTTTTTT. Encoded protein: CASSPGQGNEKLFF.

The chain combines TRBV18 with TRBJ1-2, with TRBD1 matching 7 bases. This CDR3 has 14 amino acids. Germline loops: CDR1 KGHSH, CDR2 LQKENI. V lost 1 base to trimming and J lost 8 bases; unmatched junction nucleotides: 7. The CDR3 nucleotides read TGTGCCAGCTCACCACTTAGCACAGGGGAAGGCTACACCTTC. Translated, it gives CASSPLSTGEGYTF.

The chain is built from TRBV5-4 and TRBJ2-3, with 14 bases identical to TRBD2. Germline V CDR1 and CDR2: SGHNT, YYREEE (reference sequence). The length of the CDR3 is 16 residues. The V gene end was trimmed by 4 bases and the J gene end by 3 bases; junction bases not matched to a gene: 4. CDR3 loop: CASSRGLAGGTDTQYF. Here the CDR3 DNA reads TGTGCCAGCAGCCGTGGACTAGCGGGAGGTACAGATACGCAGTATTTT.

The chain joins TRBV27 to TRBJ2-1, with D unresolved. V dropped 3 bases and J dropped 7 bases, with 7 bases sitting between them. Germline V gives CDR1 MNHEY, CDR2 SMNVEV (reference sequence). This CDR3 has 12 amino acids. Here the CDR3 reads CASSLTRNEQFF. CDR3 DNA sequence: TGTGCCAGCAGTTTGACGCGGAATGAGCAGTTCTTC.

The chain links TRBV29-1 to TRBJ1-1, with D tentatively TRBD1 (5 bases). Germline CDR1 SQVTM, CDR2 ANQGSEA. This CDR3 comprises 14 residues. The V end lost 7 bases, the J end lost 10 bases, and 25 bases lay between the germline ends. The DNA of the CDR3 is TGCAGCGCCCGATGGGTAGGGTTGGGGCGTCGAGCTTTCTTT. Its translation: CSARWVGLGRRAFF.

This chain's CDR3 is CASSLMGAGAIDTQYF. As DNA, the CDR3 is TGTGCCAGCAGCTTAATGGGGGCGGGAGCTATTGATACGCAGTATTTT. The chain couples TRBV7-3 to TRBJ2-3, with a possible D match to TRBD2 (7 bases). From germline, CDR1 is SGHTA and CDR2 FQGTGA. This CDR3 comprises 16 residues. The V gene lost 1 base and the J gene lost 6 bases, with 17 bases spanning the gap.

This chain joins TRBV30 and TRBJ1-2; 8 nucleotides align to TRBD1. The CDR3 is 13 residues long. The junction had 4 bases not matched to a gene; V was cut back by 7 bases and J by 0 bases. Germline V gene data show CDR1 as GTSNPN and CDR2 as SVGIG (reference sequence). The CDR3 nucleotides read TGTGCCTCACACAGGGGGACTAACTATGGCTACACCTTC. Protein product: CASHRGTNYGYTF.

The chain couples TRBV19 to TRBJ1-2; TRBD1 matches at 7 bases. Germline V CDR1 and CDR2: LNHDA, SQIVND (reference sequence). V lost 5 bases, J lost 0 bases, and 6 bases stayed unmatched. CDR3 length: 15 residues. The CDR3 spells CASSWGTVSNYGYTF. CDR3 nucleotides: TGTGCCAGTAGTTGGGGGACAGTTTCTAACTATGGCTACACCTTC.

The chain joins TRBV18 to TRBJ2-2; possible D gene TRBD2, 5 bases. The ends were cut back, 5 bases at V and 6 bases at J, with 10 bases in the middle. Per germline, CDR1 KGHSH and CDR2 LQKENI. This CDR3 has 13 residues. The DNA of the CDR3 is TGTGCCAGCTCAACCGAGGGCCCCGGGGAGCTGTTTTTT. This encodes CASSTEGPGELFF.

The gene calls are TRBV6-2 or TRBV6-3 and TRBJ2-1; possibly TRBD1 for D (6 bases). Germline loops: CDR1 MNHEY, CDR2 SVGEGT. There are 18 residues in the CDR3. V was pared by 3 bases and J by 7 bases, with 25 bases between. Written as DNA, the CDR3 is TGTGCCAGCAGTTATCGGTCCGTTCGGCAGGGGCTAACGAATGAGCAGTTCTTC. Translating it yields CASSYRSVRQGLTNEQFF.

The chain recombines TRBV6-5 with TRBJ2-7; D is perhaps TRBD1 (6 bases). The V end lost 6 bases, the J end lost 2 bases, and 17 bases lay between the germline ends. Germline V lookup: CDR1 MNHEY, CDR2 SVGAGI. CDR3 length equals 15 residues. The CDR3 nucleotides are TGTGCCAGCAGCGACCCACAGGGAAACGCCTACGAGCAGTACTTC. It translates to CASSDPQGNAYEQYF.